Each of the 8 T cell receptor beta chains below was sequenced from the same sample in a study of cytomegalovirus exposure and HLA in healthy donors. The PCR made use of 60 Vbeta and 13 Jbeta primers. Using immunoSEQ multiplex PCR, the repertoire was profiled, and TCRdb retains in-frame clones only, with some absent. The sample totals 95,000 to 110,000 clones. Sequenced: PBMCs. Every receptor here comes from a man in his forties or fifties in good health and CMV-seronegative.

The rearrangement joins TRBV28 to TRBJ2-7; TRBD2 is a possible D gene (6 bases). Trimming stripped 7 bases from V and 7 bases from J, with 17 bases between. This CDR3 has 13 amino acids. From germline, CDR1 is MDHEN and CDR2 SYDVKM. CDR3 sequence: CASTPGGWGEQYF. CDR3 coding DNA: TGTGCCAGCACCCCTGGGGGGTGGGGGGAGCAGTACTTC.

The chain employs TRBV11-2 and TRBJ2-7; 7 bases fit TRBD2. V lost 2 bases, J lost 0 bases, and 4 bases stayed unmatched. Germline V gives CDR1 SGHAT, CDR2 FQNNGV. This CDR3 has 15 amino acids. The CDR3 DNA follows: TGTGCCAGCAGCTTATTGATAGCGGGCTCCTACGAGCAGTACTTC. Translating it yields CASSLLIAGSYEQYF. The entire variable domain, with the rest obtained from reference TRBV11-2 and TRBJ2-7, is as follows: EAGVAQSPRYKIIEKRQSVAFWCNPISGHATLYWYQQILGQGPKLLIQFQNNGVVDDSQLPKDRFSAERLKGVDSTLKIQPAKLEDSAVYLCASSLLIAGSYEQYFGPGTRLTVT.

The gene calls are TRBV7-8 and TRBJ2-3; 8 nucleotides match TRBD1. The CDR3 is 16 residues long. Germline CDR1 and CDR2: SGHVS and FQNEAQ. The junction had 7 bases not matched to a gene; V was cut back by 5 bases and J by 0 bases. The CDR3 spells CASSIGQGLSTDTQYF. CDR3 DNA sequence: TGTGCCAGCAGCATTGGACAGGGCTTAAGCACAGATACGCAGTATTTT.

The gene calls are TRBV6-1 and TRBJ2-7; the D is unclear. The germline CDR1 and CDR2 sequences are MNHNS and SASEGT. Trimming shortened V by 5 bases and J by 2 bases, and 13 bases separated the two germline ends. The length of the CDR3 is 14 residues. CDR3 nucleotide sequence: TGTGCCAGCAGTACACTCCCGGGTGCCTACGAGCAGTACTTC. Protein: CASSTLPGAYEQYF.

The V gene is TRBV7-6, the J gene TRBJ2-5; TRBD2 matches at 7 bases. Unmatched junction bases numbered 1, after V lost 8 bases and J lost 4 bases. This CDR3 is built from 11 residues. Germline V gene data show CDR1 as SGHVS and CDR2 as FNYEAQ. The CDR3 protein is CASSSGETQYF. CDR3 coding DNA: TGTGCCAGCTCTAGCGGAGAGACCCAGTACTTC.

In regard to this clone: The sample holds other DNA sequences that translate to the same CDR3. The rearrangement links TRBV9 to TRBJ2-2, with no clear D. Trimming stripped 0 bases from V and 4 bases from J, with 4 bases between. This CDR3 contains 13 residues. Germline V CDR1 and CDR2: SGDLS, YYNGEE. CDR3 DNA: TGTGCCAGCAGCGTAGTGAGCACCGGGGAGCTGTTTTTT. This codes for CASSVVSTGELFF.

V gene TRBV19 combines with J gene TRBJ1-1; D may be TRBD1 (5 bases). This CDR3 is 15 amino acids long. Looked up from germline, CDR1 is LNHDA and CDR2 is SQIVND (reference sequence). V lost 2 bases and J lost 5, with 15 bases in between. As DNA, the CDR3 is TGTGCCAGTAGTATATCGCCGGGGGGAGGGACTGAAGCTTTCTTT. Translated: CASSISPGGGTEAFF.

Worth noting for this clone: At one end the junction does not follow the germline gene, possibly because of a read error. The same CDR3 arises from other DNA sequences in this sample as well. The chain combines TRBV30 with TRBJ2-7; 8 positions agree with TRBD1. The CDR3 totals 11 residues. CDR1 is GTSNPN, CDR2 SVGIG, per germline (reference sequence). CDR3 sequence reads: CAGGQDHEQYF. The CDR3 nucleotides are TGTGCTGGGGGACAGGACCACGAGCAGTACTTT. Full variable domain (outside the CDR3, taken from reference TRBV30 and TRBJ2-7): SQTIHQWPATLVQPVGSPLSLECTVEGTSNPNLYWYRQAAGRGLQLLFYSVGIGQISSEVPQNLSASRPQDRQFILSSKKLLLSDSGFYLCAGGQDHEQYFGPGTRLTVT.